These 28 T cell receptor beta chains were sequenced from one sample in a study of blood T cell repertoires in COVID-19. Assay used: immunoSEQ multiplex PCR; TCRdb lists only in-frame clones, some missing. The sample comprises approximately 80,000 clones, approximately 76% of which are singletons, and about 16% rests with the top ten. Sequenced input: peripheral blood. The receptor source for this set is a man in his sixties or seventies with active or convalescent COVID-19.

The chain recombines TRBV4-1 with TRBJ2-1; 11 bases are shared with TRBD2. Germline assignment: CDR1 MGHRA and CDR2 YSYEKL. Trimming at V came to 2 bases and at J to 10 bases, leaving 7 bases not matched to a gene. The CDR3 length is 15 residues. In nucleotides, the CDR3 is TGCGCCAGCAGCCAACGTAGCGGGGGGGCTGGCGAGCAGTTCTTC. This gives the protein CASSQRSGGAGEQFF.

V gene TRBV10-3 combines with J gene TRBJ2-1, with a tentative D call TRBD2 (7 bases). V shed 0 bases and J shed 7 bases, with 16 bases lying between them. The germline V gene encodes CDR1 ENHRY and CDR2 SYGVKD. The CDR3 has 16 residues. The CDR3 DNA reads TGTGCCATCAGTGAGTCTTTAGGGGGGGCGCCTAATGAGCAGTTCTTC. This encodes CAISESLGGAPNEQFF.

CDR3 loop: CASSQDRFKTQYF. CDR3 sequence (DNA): TGTGCCAGCAGCCAAGATCGTTTTAAAACGCAGTATTTT. The V and J genes are TRBV3-1 (or the pseudogene TRBV3-2) and TRBJ2-3, with D unclear. The CDR3 sequence is 13 residues long. The germline CDR1 and CDR2 sequences are LGHDT and YNNKEL (reference sequence). V dropped 0 bases and J dropped 9 bases, with 10 bases sitting between them.

In this sample, this clone turned up a few times. The chain couples TRBV6-5 to TRBJ1-6; possible D gene TRBD1, 5 bases. Germline CDR1 and CDR2: MNHEY and SVGAGI. V lost 5 bases and J 0 bases, leaving 8 bases between the germline ends. The CDR3 runs to 15 residues. CDR3 region: CASSRGGSYNSPLHF. CDR3 in DNA: TGTGCCAGCAGTAGGGGTGGCTCCTATAATTCACCCCTCCACTTT.

V is TRBV5-1 and J is TRBJ1-3, with D possibly being TRBD1 (6 bases). CDR3 length equals 14 residues. Per germline, CDR1 SGHRS and CDR2 YFSETQ. Trimming stripped 0 bases from V and 3 bases from J, with 7 bases between. The CDR3 reads CASSLAGDGNTIYF. In DNA, the CDR3 is TGCGCCAGCAGCTTGGCAGGGGATGGAAACACCATATATTTT. The entire variable domain, with the rest obtained from reference TRBV5-1 and TRBJ1-3, is as follows: KAGVTQTPRYLIKTRGQQVTLSCSPISGHRSVSWYQQTPGQGLQFLFEYFSETQRNKGNFPGRFSGRQFSNSRSEMNVSTLELGDSALYLCASSLAGDGNTIYFGEGSWLTVV.

This chain joins TRBV5-1 and TRBJ1-2; TRBD1 might be the D (5 bases). The CDR3 is made up of 20 amino acids. CDR1 is SGHRS and CDR2 is YFSETQ in the germline V gene. V was pared by 0 bases and J by 5 bases, with 29 bases between. This CDR3 reads CASSLGQYRPGTMPGYGYTF. Here the CDR3 DNA reads TGCGCCAGCAGCTTGGGACAGTATAGGCCAGGAACTATGCCGGGTTATGGCTACACCTTC.

This clone was observed a handful of times. This sequence joins TRBV6-5 and TRBJ1-3; 9 nucleotides align to TRBD1. Unmatched junction bases numbered 3, after V lost 7 bases and J lost 2 bases. The germline CDR1 and CDR2 sequences are MNHEY and SVGAGI. CDR3 size: 14 residues. The CDR3 DNA follows: TGTGCCAGCAAACAGGGGGCAGCTGGAAACACCATATATTTT. It yields the protein CASKQGAAGNTIYF.

This chain joins TRBV2 and TRBJ1-6, with 7 bases lining up with TRBD1. CDR3 length equals 13 residues. The J segment lost 3 bases and the V segment lost 11 bases, leaving 4 bases of the junction unmatched. Germline values: CDR1 SNHLY, CDR2 FYNNEI. CDR3 bases: TGTGCCGGCTCAGGGGGCTATAATTCACCCCTCCACTTT. It specifies CAGSGGYNSPLHF.

The chain combines TRBV10-1 with TRBJ2-2; 7 bases map to TRBD2. With 3 bases clipped from V and 6 bases from J, the junction kept 10 bases outside the gene matches. Germline V gene data show CDR1 as WNHNN and CDR2 as SYGVQD (reference sequence). The CDR3 runs 16 residues. DNA of the CDR3: TGCGCCAGCAGTGACCATCGGGGAGGGGTGGCCGGGGAGCTGTTTTTT. Protein sequence: CASSDHRGGVAGELFF.

J is TRBJ2-2 and V is TRBV5-5; perhaps TRBD2 as D (5 bases). The CDR3 is made up of 15 amino acids. Germline V gene sequence: CDR1 SGHKS, CDR2 YYEKEE (reference sequence). The V end was cut by 2 bases, the J end by 6 bases, with 14 bases between. CDR3 protein: CASSLQPYGAGELFF. CDR3 nucleotide sequence: TGTGCCAGCAGCTTACAGCCTTACGGGGCCGGGGAGCTGTTTTTT.

The J gene is TRBJ1-2, the V gene TRBV7-2; possibly TRBD1 for D (6 bases). Germline CDR1 reads SGHTA; CDR2 reads FQGNSA. V dropped 5 bases and J dropped 5 bases, with 15 bases sitting between them. The CDR3 contains 14 residues. DNA of the CDR3: TGTGCCAGCAGCCCCGGACAGAGCATTTATGGCTACACCTTC. Its translation is CASSPGQSIYGYTF.

This clone was recorded only once. V is TRBV6-5 and J is TRBJ1-1; TRBD1 agrees at 11 bases. Germline CDR1 is MNHEY and CDR2 is SVGAGI. V shed 2 bases and J 4 bases; nucleotides not matched to a gene: 6. CDR3 length: 16 residues. In nucleotides, the CDR3 is TGTGCCAGCAGTTACACCGGGGGACAGGGGGGCACTGAAGCTTTCTTT. This codes for CASSYTGGQGGTEAFF.

This chain uses TRBV19 with TRBJ1-5; D is unclear. CDR3 size: 15 residues. V shed 7 bases and J shed 3 bases, with 16 bases lying between them. CDR1 and CDR2 from the germline V gene are LNHDA and SQIVND (reference sequence). The CDR3 bases are TGTGCCAGTACCTATGAGGGTTTTGCCAATCAGCCCCAGCATTTT. The encoded protein is CASTYEGFANQPQHF.

The chain uses TRBV19 and TRBJ1-1, with a weak D call TRBD1 (5 bases). The CDR3 has 13 residues. From germline, CDR1 is LNHDA and CDR2 SQIVND (reference sequence). With 6 bases removed from V and 1 base from J, the gap between germline ends came to 9 bases. CDR3 in amino acids: CASSTQGNTEAFF. CDR3 sequence (DNA): TGTGCCAGTAGCACTCAGGGGAACACTGAAGCTTTCTTT. Full variable domain (outside the CDR3, taken from reference TRBV19 and TRBJ1-1): DGGITQSPKYLFRKEGQNVTLSCEQNLNHDAMYWYRQDPGQGLRLIYYSQIVNDFQKGDIAEGYSVSREKKESFPLTVTSAQKNPTAFYLCASSTQGNTEAFFGQGTRLTVV.

The V and J genes are TRBV5-1 and TRBJ2-7, with D perhaps matching TRBD1 (5 bases). Germline V lookup: CDR1 SGHRS, CDR2 YFSETQ. V lost 4 bases to trimming and J lost 3 bases, with 14 bases between them. This CDR3 spans 14 amino acids. Written as DNA, the CDR3 is TGCGCCAGCAGCGCCGACAGCTCCATCTACGAGCAGTACTTC. Translated, it gives CASSADSSIYEQYF. The variable domain in full, completed from reference TRBV5-1 and TRBJ2-7, reads KAGVTQTPRYLIKTRGQQVTLSCSPISGHRSVSWYQQTPGQGLQFLFEYFSETQRNKGNFPGRFSGRQFSNSRSEMNVSTLELGDSALYLCASSADSSIYEQYFGPGTRLTVT.

This sequence joins TRBV30 and TRBJ1-1; D not resolved. Germline lookup yields CDR1 GTSNPN and CDR2 SVGIG (reference sequence). Trimming removed 4 bases at V and 0 bases at J, with 9 bases between. CDR3 size: 13 residues. In DNA form, the CDR3 reads TGTGCCTGGAACATGGCCCTGAACACTGAAGCTTTCTTT. It yields the protein CAWNMALNTEAFF.

The chain is built from TRBV3-1 (or the pseudogene TRBV3-2) and TRBJ1-6; perhaps TRBD1 as D (6 bases). The germline gives CDR1 LGHDT, CDR2 YNNKEL (reference sequence). The CDR3 is made up of 16 amino acids. Trimming pared 3 bases from V and 8 bases from J, leaving 17 bases between. The CDR3 DNA reads TGTGCCAGCAGCCATACCCCCTGGGGGCAATATTCACCCCTCCACTTT. It yields the protein CASSHTPWGQYSPLHF.

This chain joins TRBV6-1 and TRBJ2-7, with D tentatively TRBD2 (6 bases). CDR1 and CDR2 (germline): MNHNS, SASEGT. CDR3 length: 15 amino acids. V lost 1 base and J 4 bases, leaving 14 bases between the germline ends. CDR3 sequence (DNA): TGTGCCAGCAGTGAAGAGGGGACTGCTGATTACGAGCAGTACTTC. Protein product: CASSEEGTADYEQYF.

The chain joins TRBV25-1 to TRBJ2-3; 8 positions match TRBD1. This CDR3 comprises 13 residues. Per the germline V gene, CDR1 is MGHDK and CDR2 is SYGVNS. V lost 6 bases, J lost 1 base, and 0 bases stayed unmatched. The DNA of the CDR3 is TGTGCCAGCAGGGGACAGGGCACAGATACGCAGTATTTT. Its translation is CASRGQGTDTQYF. The full variable domain, completed using reference TRBV25-1 and TRBJ2-3, is EADIYQTPRYLVIGTGKKITLECSQTMGHDKMYWYQQDPGMELHLIHYSYGVNSTEKGDLSSESTVSRIRTEHFPLTLESARPSHTSQYLCASRGQGTDTQYFGPGTRLTVL.

The chain couples TRBV10-3 to TRBJ2-1, with TRBD2 matching over 7 bases. V was clipped by 8 bases and J by 5 bases; unmatched bases: 3. There are 12 residues in the CDR3. CDR1 and CDR2 from the germline V gene are ENHRY and SYGVKD. For the CDR3, the DNA is TGTGCCATCGGGGGGGTGGACAATGAGCAGTTCTTC. It is translated as CAIGGVDNEQFF.

This sequence joins TRBV2 and TRBJ1-1; D is unresolved. The CDR3 covers 13 residues. The V gene's germline CDR1 is SNHLY and CDR2 FYNNEI. V gave up 6 bases and J gave up 2 bases, with 10 bases separating them. The CDR3 spells CASRAETNTEAFF. The CDR3 coding sequence is TGTGCCAGCAGAGCGGAGACAAACACTGAAGCTTTCTTT.

V usage is TRBV7-2 and J usage is TRBJ1-2, with TRBD1 matching over 9 bases. There are 15 residues in the CDR3. The germline V gene encodes CDR1 SGHTA and CDR2 FQGNSA. Germline trimming cut 2 bases from V and 4 bases from J; bases unmatched to any gene: 5. CDR3 region: CASSLLGQGIYGYTF. The CDR3 DNA is TGTGCCAGCAGCTTACTCGGACAGGGGATCTATGGCTACACCTTC.

The genes are TRBV30 and TRBJ1-3, with 8 bases that match TRBD1. The CDR3 contains 13 residues. The ends lost 5 bases at V and 4 bases at J; junction bases unmatched: 4. The V gene's germline CDR1 is GTSNPN and CDR2 SVGIG (reference sequence). CDR3: CAWAGGAGNTIYF. The CDR3 DNA is TGTGCCTGGGCAGGGGGCGCCGGAAACACCATATATTTT.

The genes are TRBV12-3 or TRBV12-4 and TRBJ2-5; D unresolved. CDR3 length equals 12 residues. V lost 2 bases to trimming and J lost 5 bases, with 6 bases between them. The CDR3 coding sequence is TGTGCCAGCAGTTTATTCGGGGAGACCCAGTACTTC. It specifies CASSLFGETQYF.

The rearrangement joins TRBV9 to TRBJ1-3; D not certain. The V end lost 4 bases, the J end lost 4 bases, and 6 bases lay between the germline ends. CDR3 size: 12 residues. Germline CDR1 reads SGDLS; CDR2 reads YYNGEE. The CDR3 nucleotides are TGTGCCAGCAGCCCTTCCGGAAACACCATATATTTT. It encodes CASSPSGNTIYF.

The V gene is TRBV29-1, the J gene TRBJ1-1; 7 nucleotides match TRBD1. Germline V gene sequence: CDR1 SQVTM, CDR2 ANQGSEA. This CDR3 spans 13 amino acids. The J segment lost 4 bases and the V segment lost 4 bases, leaving 6 bases of the junction unmatched. In DNA form, the CDR3 reads TGCAGCGTTGGAGACAGGGAGGGCACTGAAGCTTTCTTT. This codes for CSVGDREGTEAFF.

The chain couples TRBV7-3 to TRBJ2-7; no definite D call. Germline values: CDR1 SGHTA, CDR2 FQGTGA. Trimming cost V 10 bases and J 12 bases, with 10 bases left between them. The CDR3 totals 8 residues. CDR3 residues: CANYQGYF. The CDR3 DNA reads TGTGCCAACTACCAAGGGTACTTC.

The CDR3 bases are TGTGCCAGCAGGAGGACAGGGAGGGTCGCAGGTGAAGCTTTCTTT. It translates to CASRRTGRVAGEAFF. The J gene is TRBJ1-1, the V gene TRBV14; 8 bases fit TRBD1. Germline values: CDR1 SGHDN, CDR2 FVKESK. V lost 6 bases, J lost 7 bases, and 13 bases stayed unmatched. The CDR3 runs to 15 residues.